A selection of T cell receptor beta chains follows, all from one sample in a study of blood T cell repertoires in COVID-19. Some clones are missing from TCRdb's copy, which holds only in-frame ones; the method was immunoSEQ multiplex PCR. The sample lists 98,000 or so clones; about four fifths were seen once. Sequenced: peripheral blood. The source is a woman older than 75 with active or convalescent COVID-19. Each CDR3 is given with its conserved first and last residue. Each record gives: CDR3 protein, CDR3 DNA, D gene, J gene, CDR3 length, V gene, clone size. A D gene is named only where the DNA matches it firmly. A clone size is listed for some rows: how often the clone was seen (once, few, many), or a class if it is expanded.

CDR3: CASSLGTGPNSPLHF; DNA: TGCGCCAGCAGCTTGGGGACAGGCCCTAATTCACCCCTCCACTTT; D: TRBD1; J: TRBJ1-6; length: 15; V: TRBV5-1; size: .
CDR3: CASRYGSKETQYF; DNA: TGTGCCAGTAGATACGGGTCTAAGGAGACCCAGTACTTC; D: .; J: TRBJ2-5; length: 13; V: TRBV28; size: .
CDR3: CASSPHRQGSGNTGELFF; DNA: TGTGCCAGCTCACCACACCGTCAGGGATCGGGGAACACCGGGGAGCTGTTTTTT; D: .; J: TRBJ2-2; length: 18; V: TRBV18; size: .
CDR3: CASSIQGGNQPQHF; DNA: TGTGCCAGCAGTATACAGGGGGGCAATCAGCCCCAGCATTTT; D: TRBD1; J: TRBJ1-5; length: 14; V: TRBV7-2; size: .
CDR3: CASSFGGVGGYTF; DNA: TGTGCCAGCAGTTTCGGCGGGGTAGGTGGCTACACCTTC; D: .; J: TRBJ1-2; length: 13; V: TRBV28; size: .
CDR3: CASSLVLAGQGSYEQYF; DNA: TGTGCCAGCAGCTTAGTTTTGGCCGGACAGGGCTCCTACGAGCAGTACTTC; D: TRBD1; J: TRBJ2-7; length: 17; V: TRBV7-2; size: .
CDR3: CASIPGGSYEQYF; DNA: TGTGCCAGCATTCCAGGGGGCTCCTACGAGCAGTACTTC; D: TRBD1; J: TRBJ2-7; length: 13; V: TRBV6-6; size: .
CDR3: CASSKVRRDRVQPQHF; DNA: TGTGCCAGCAGCAAAGTTAGGAGAGATCGGGTCCAGCCCCAGCATTTT; D: .; J: TRBJ1-5; length: 16; V: TRBV21-1; size: .
CDR3: CASSFLTGANYGYTF; DNA: TGTGCCAGCAGTTTCCTCACAGGTGCTAACTATGGCTACACCTTC; D: .; J: TRBJ1-2; length: 15; V: TRBV28; size: .
CDR3: CASSEDTGGLYNSPLHF; DNA: TGTGCCAGCAGCGAGGATACAGGGGGCCTCTATAATTCACCCCTCCACTTT; D: TRBD1; J: TRBJ1-6; length: 17; V: TRBV9; size: .
CDR3: CASRRSGQGYGYTF; DNA: TGTGCCAGCCGCCGTAGTGGGCAGGGATATGGCTACACCTTC; D: .; J: TRBJ1-2; length: 14; V: TRBV28; size: .
CDR3: CASSLQGYTEAFF; DNA: TGTGCCAGCAGCTTACAGGGTTACACTGAAGCTTTCTTT; D: .; J: TRBJ1-1; length: 13; V: TRBV7-9; size: .
CDR3: CASSLAGQRSSYNEQFF; DNA: TGTGCCAGCAGCTTGGCCGGTCAGAGGAGCTCCTACAATGAGCAGTTCTTC; D: .; J: TRBJ2-1; length: 17; V: TRBV5-6; size: .
CDR3: CASSSAGGTEAFF; DNA: TGTGCCAGCAGCTCAGCAGGGGGCACTGAAGCTTTCTTT; D: TRBD1; J: TRBJ1-1; length: 13; V: TRBV7-3; size: .
CDR3: CASSTGQSGEQYF; DNA: TGTGCCAGCAGTACAGGACAGTCCGGCGAGCAGTACTTC; D: .; J: TRBJ2-7; length: 13; V: TRBV28; size: .
CDR3: CASSSGQVNTIYF; DNA: TGTGCCAGCAGCTCCGGACAAGTAAACACCATATATTTT; D: .; J: TRBJ1-3; length: 13; V: TRBV7-2; size: .
CDR3: CTSRSGTVEKLFF; DNA: TGCACCAGCAGATCCGGGACAGTCGAAAAACTGTTTTTT; D: .; J: TRBJ1-4; length: 13; V: TRBV1; size: .
CDR3: CASSLLGTGNQETQYF; DNA: TGTGCCAGCAGTTTATTAGGGACAGGTAACCAAGAGACCCAGTACTTC; D: TRBD1; J: TRBJ2-5; length: 16; V: TRBV27; size: .
CDR3: CASSPSSYNEQFF; DNA: TGTGCCAGCAGTCCTTCGAGTTACAATGAGCAGTTCTTC; D: .; J: TRBJ2-1; length: 13; V: TRBV6-6; size: few
CDR3: CASSYGLAGYSGANVLTF; DNA: TGTGCCAGCAGCTATGGACTAGCGGGGTACTCTGGGGCCAACGTCCTGACTTTC; D: TRBD2; J: TRBJ2-6; length: 18; V: TRBV7-6; size: .
CDR3: CASSLHGTGGITEAFF; DNA: TGTGCCAGCAGCTTACATGGTACAGGGGGCATCACTGAAGCTTTCTTT; D: TRBD1; J: TRBJ1-1; length: 16; V: TRBV7-3; size: .
CDR3: CASSYTPGSTEAFF; DNA: TGTGCCAGCAGTTATACCCCCGGGAGCACTGAAGCTTTCTTT; D: .; J: TRBJ1-1; length: 14; V: TRBV27; size: .
CDR3: CASSLLISGYGYTF; DNA: TGTGCCAGCAGCTTGCTCATTTCGGGGTATGGCTACACCTTC; D: .; J: TRBJ1-2; length: 14; V: TRBV5-5; size: .
CDR3: CASSSRLADYNEQFF; DNA: TGCGCCAGCAGCTCTCGACTAGCGGACTACAATGAGCAGTTCTTC; D: TRBD2; J: TRBJ2-1; length: 15; V: TRBV5-1; size: .
CDR3: CASRGGGTEAFF; DNA: TGTGCCAGCAGGGGAGGTGGGACTGAAGCTTTCTTT; D: .; J: TRBJ1-1; length: 12; V: TRBV6-5; size: .
CDR3: CASSEGWGPANTGELFF; DNA: TGTGCCAGCAGTGAAGGTTGGGGGCCGGCGAACACCGGGGAGCTGTTTTTT; D: .; J: TRBJ2-2; length: 17; V: TRBV6-1; size: .
CDR3: CASSLTSGSDIQYF; DNA: TGTGCCAGCAGCCTAACTAGCGGGAGCGACATTCAGTACTTC; D: TRBD2; J: TRBJ2-4; length: 14; V: TRBV7-3; size: .
CDR3: CASRAQMDNEQFF; DNA: TGTGCCAGTAGGGCCCAAATGGACAATGAGCAGTTCTTC; D: .; J: TRBJ2-1; length: 13; V: TRBV19; size: .
CDR3: CASSVAPQHTNVLTF; DNA: TGTGCCAGCAGCGTAGCCCCCCAACACACCAACGTCCTGACTTTC; D: .; J: TRBJ2-6; length: 15; V: TRBV9; size: .
CDR3: CASWGRHPSEAFF; DNA: TGTGCCAGCTGGGGCCGACATCCGTCTGAAGCTTTCTTT; D: .; J: TRBJ1-1; length: 13; V: TRBV27; size: few
CDR3: CASSEATGYSPLHF; DNA: TGTGCCAGCAGTGAAGCTACAGGGTACTCACCCCTCCACTTT; D: .; J: TRBJ1-6; length: 14; V: TRBV6-1; size: .
CDR3: CASSVGGGVTQYF; DNA: TGTGCCAGCAGCGTAGGGGGCGGGGTCACGCAGTATTTT; D: .; J: TRBJ2-3; length: 13; V: TRBV9; size: .
CDR3: CASSLGHSYDYGYTF; DNA: TGTGCCAGCAGCTTGGGGCACAGTTATGACTATGGCTACACCTTC; D: .; J: TRBJ1-2; length: 15; V: TRBV5-6; size: once
CDR3: CSASSLEDSTEAFF; DNA: TGCAGTGCTAGTAGTCTCGAGGATAGCACTGAAGCTTTCTTT; D: .; J: TRBJ1-1; length: 14; V: TRBV20-1; size: .
CDR3: CSARTSGGQFF; DNA: TGCAGTGCTCGGACTAGCGGAGGCCAGTTCTTC; D: TRBD2; J: TRBJ2-1; length: 11; V: TRBV20-1; size: .
CDR3: CSASQDSPFTLAKNIQYF; DNA: TGCAGTGCTAGTCAGGACAGTCCATTTACCCTAGCCAAAAACATTCAGTACTTC; D: .; J: TRBJ2-4; length: 18; V: TRBV20-1; size: .
CDR3: CASSVRWLAGGPNTGELFF; DNA: TGTGCCAGCAGCGTTCGGTGGTTAGCGGGAGGGCCGAACACCGGGGAGCTGTTTTTT; D: TRBD2; J: TRBJ2-2; length: 19; V: TRBV9; size: .
CDR3: CASSYGLAYSYNEQFF; DNA: TGTGCCAGCAGTTACGGACTAGCCTACTCCTACAATGAGCAGTTCTTC; D: TRBD2; J: TRBJ2-1; length: 16; V: TRBV6-5; size: .
CDR3: CASSFSRGTEAFF; DNA: TGTGCCAGCAGTTTCTCCAGGGGCACTGAAGCTTTCTTT; D: .; J: TRBJ1-1; length: 13; V: TRBV12-3/TRBV12-4; size: once
CDR3: CSVIGQWVVSEAFF; DNA: TGCAGCGTCATAGGACAGTGGGTGGTCTCTGAAGCTTTCTTT; D: .; J: TRBJ1-1; length: 14; V: TRBV29-1; size: .
CDR3: CASSILQGVAEAFF; DNA: TGTGCCAGTAGTATTTTACAGGGGGTCGCTGAAGCTTTCTTT; D: TRBD1; J: TRBJ1-1; length: 14; V: TRBV19; size: .
CDR3: CASSYRDRDNSPLHF; DNA: TGTGCCAGCAGCTACCGGGACAGAGATAATTCACCCCTCCACTTT; D: TRBD1; J: TRBJ1-6; length: 15; V: TRBV4-2; size: .
CDR3: CASKEGGLSETQYF; DNA: TGTGCCAGCAAGGAGGGAGGGTTAAGTGAGACCCAGTACTTC; D: TRBD2; J: TRBJ2-5; length: 14; V: TRBV6-5; size: .
CDR3: CASSLLYTRYSGNTIYF; DNA: TGTGCCAGCAGCTTACTATACACGCGATACTCTGGAAACACCATATATTTT; D: .; J: TRBJ1-3; length: 17; V: TRBV5-6; size: once
CDR3: CASSLGRDYEQYF; DNA: TGTGCCAGCAGCTTAGGTCGGGACTACGAGCAGTACTTC; D: .; J: TRBJ2-7; length: 13; V: TRBV7-2; size: .
CDR3: CASSLAASGGAETQYF; DNA: TGCGCCAGCAGCTTGGCCGCTAGCGGGGGGGCCGAGACCCAGTACTTC; D: TRBD2; J: TRBJ2-5; length: 16; V: TRBV5-1; size: few
CDR3: CASRSGLRVDTQYF; DNA: TGTGCCAGCAGATCGGGACTAAGAGTGGATACGCAGTATTTT; D: TRBD2; J: TRBJ2-3; length: 14; V: TRBV6-5; size: .
CDR3: CASSLAGSYEQYF; DNA: TGTGCCAGCAGTTTAGCAGGGTCCTACGAGCAGTACTTC; D: .; J: TRBJ2-7; length: 13; V: TRBV28; size: .
CDR3: CASFTRGVNSPLHF; DNA: TGCGCCAGCTTCACGCGGGGGGTTAATTCACCCCTCCACTTT; D: .; J: TRBJ1-6; length: 14; V: TRBV23-1; size: .
CDR3: CASSLSHTDTQYF; DNA: TGTGCCAGCAGCTTATCCCATACAGATACGCAGTATTTT; D: .; J: TRBJ2-3; length: 13; V: TRBV7-2; size: .
CDR3: CSAGTGENQPQHF; DNA: TGCAGCGCTGGGACAGGGGAAAATCAGCCCCAGCATTTT; D: TRBD1; J: TRBJ1-5; length: 13; V: TRBV29-1; size: .
CDR3: CASSDRGQGSNIQYF; DNA: TGTGCCAGCAGTGATAGAGGACAGGGGTCAAACATTCAGTACTTC; D: TRBD1; J: TRBJ2-4; length: 15; V: TRBV25-1; size: .
CDR3: CASSSQANQPQHF; DNA: TGTGCCAGCAGCTCGCAAGCCAATCAGCCCCAGCATTTT; D: .; J: TRBJ1-5; length: 13; V: TRBV7-3; size: .